This T cell receptor (beta chain) was obtained from a study of OX40 agonist ivuxolimab in advanced cancers. Researchers took blood at baseline, on cycle 4 day 1, and on cycle 7 day 1. The germline gives CDR1 LNHNV, CDR2 YYDKDF (reference sequence). This CDR3 has 13 residues. The V end lost 0 bases, the J end lost 7 bases, and 7 bases lay between the germline ends. Method: immunoSEQ multiplex PCR; TCRdb's copy keeps in-frame clones and lacks some. Of 52,000 or so clones in the sample, about 88% were seen once. The chain uses TRBV15 and TRBJ1-5; D unclear. Specimen: CD4+ or CD8+ T cells sorted from blood, collected in a trial of the OX40 agonist ivuxolimab. This receptor was identified in an adult with an advanced solid tumor such as melanoma, head and neck, liver or kidney cancer. CDR3 protein: CATSREGPQPQHF. DNA for the CDR3: TGTGCCACCAGCAGAGAGGGTCCCCAGCCCCAGCATTTT.